There are many counts of the clone carrying this T cell receptor (beta chain). These data are taken from a study of identical twins. MiXCR, applied by TCRdb to the 5' RACE reads, yields one record per CDR3 protein. The sample consists of some 710,000 distinct CDR3 sequences, roughly 6.2% of them appearing once. The J segment lost 4 bases and the V segment lost 4 bases, leaving 7 bases of the junction unmatched. Germline V gene lookup returns CDR1 MDHEN and CDR2 SYDVKM. The length of the CDR3 is 15 residues. The sequence derives from a man between 18 and 29 years old in good health. Sequencing was carried out using naive T cells sorted from blood. This sequence joins TRBV28 and TRBJ2-7; 10 bases are a match to TRBD1. The CDR3 DNA follows: TGTGCCAGCAGTTCGGGACAGGGGACGGGGTACGAGCAGTACTTC. This encodes CASSSGQGTGYEQYF.